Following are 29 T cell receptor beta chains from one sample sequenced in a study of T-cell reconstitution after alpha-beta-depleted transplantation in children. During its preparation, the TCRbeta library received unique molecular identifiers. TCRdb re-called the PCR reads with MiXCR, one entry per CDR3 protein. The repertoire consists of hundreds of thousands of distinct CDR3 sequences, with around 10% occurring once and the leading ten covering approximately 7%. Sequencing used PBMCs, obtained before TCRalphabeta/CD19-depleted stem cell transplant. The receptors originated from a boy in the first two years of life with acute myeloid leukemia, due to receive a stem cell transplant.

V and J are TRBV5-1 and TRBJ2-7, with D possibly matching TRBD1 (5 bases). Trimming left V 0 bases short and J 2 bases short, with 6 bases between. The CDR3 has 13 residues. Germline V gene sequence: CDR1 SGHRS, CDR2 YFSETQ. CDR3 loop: CASSLATAYEQYF. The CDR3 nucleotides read TGCGCCAGCAGCTTGGCGACAGCCTACGAGCAGTACTTC.

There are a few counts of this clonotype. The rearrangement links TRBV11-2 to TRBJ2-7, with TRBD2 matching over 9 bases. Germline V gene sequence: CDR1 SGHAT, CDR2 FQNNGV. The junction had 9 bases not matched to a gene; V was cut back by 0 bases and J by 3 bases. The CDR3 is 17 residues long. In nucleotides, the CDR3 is TGTGCCAGCAGCTTAGATGGCCCGGGACTAGCTTACTACGAGCAGTACTTC. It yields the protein CASSLDGPGLAYYEQYF.

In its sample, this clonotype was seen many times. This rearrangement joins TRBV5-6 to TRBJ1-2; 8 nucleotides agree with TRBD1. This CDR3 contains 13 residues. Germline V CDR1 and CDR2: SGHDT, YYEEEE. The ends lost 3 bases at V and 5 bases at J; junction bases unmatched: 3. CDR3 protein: CASSSGQEYGYTF. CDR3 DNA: TGTGCCAGCAGCTCGGGACAGGAGTATGGCTACACCTTC.

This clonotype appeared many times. This chain's CDR3 is CASSLTATNEKLFF. The CDR3 DNA sequence: TGTGCCAGCAGTTTGACAGCAACTAATGAAAAACTGTTTTTT. V and J are TRBV12-3 or TRBV12-4 and TRBJ1-4; the D gene is possibly TRBD1 (5 bases). V shed 3 bases and J shed 0 bases, with 5 bases lying between them. CDR3 length: 14 residues.

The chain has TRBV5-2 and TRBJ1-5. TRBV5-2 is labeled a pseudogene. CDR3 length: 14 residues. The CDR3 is CARGLRHRNQPQHF. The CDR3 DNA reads TGTGCCAGGGGCCTCAGGCACCGCAATCAGCCCCAGCATTTT.

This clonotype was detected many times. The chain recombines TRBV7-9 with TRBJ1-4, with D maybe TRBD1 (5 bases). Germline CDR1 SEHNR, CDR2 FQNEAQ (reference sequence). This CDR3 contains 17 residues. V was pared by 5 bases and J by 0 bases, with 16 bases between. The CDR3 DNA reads TGTGCCAGCAGCCCGGGACCGAGGCACACAACTAATGAAAAACTGTTTTTT. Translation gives CASSPGPRHTTNEKLFF.

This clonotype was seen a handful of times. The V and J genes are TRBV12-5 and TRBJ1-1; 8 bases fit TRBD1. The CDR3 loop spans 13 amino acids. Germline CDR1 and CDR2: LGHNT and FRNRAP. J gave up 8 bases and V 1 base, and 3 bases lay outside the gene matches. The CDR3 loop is CASGLGQGSEAFF. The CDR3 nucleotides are TGTGCTAGTGGTTTGGGACAGGGGTCCGAAGCTTTCTTT. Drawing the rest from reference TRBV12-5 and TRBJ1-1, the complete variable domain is DARVTQTPRHKVTEMGQEVTMRCQPILGHNTVFWYRQTMMQGLELLAYFRNRAPLDDSGMPKDRFSAEMPDATLATLKIQPSEPRDSAVYFCASGLGQGSEAFFGQGTRLTVV.

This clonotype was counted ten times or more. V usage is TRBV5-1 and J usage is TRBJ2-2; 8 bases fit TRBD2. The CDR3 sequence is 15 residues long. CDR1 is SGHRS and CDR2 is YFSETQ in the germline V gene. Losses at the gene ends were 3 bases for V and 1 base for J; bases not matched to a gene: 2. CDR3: CASSYTSGNTGELFF. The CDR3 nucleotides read TGCGCCAGCAGCTACACTAGCGGGAACACCGGGGAGCTGTTTTTT.

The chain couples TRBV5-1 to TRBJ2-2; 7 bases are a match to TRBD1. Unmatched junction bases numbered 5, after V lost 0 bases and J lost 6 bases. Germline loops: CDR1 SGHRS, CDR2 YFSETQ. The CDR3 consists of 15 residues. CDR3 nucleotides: TGCGCCAGCAGCTTGGGAAGGGGGCCGGCCGGGGAGCTGTTTTTT. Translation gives CASSLGRGPAGELFF.

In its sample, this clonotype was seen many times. Here the CDR3 DNA reads TGTGCCAGCACCCTACAGGGGTCCGGGGCCAACGTCCTGACTTTC. This translates into CASTLQGSGANVLTF. The chain employs TRBV6-1 and TRBJ2-6; 7 positions match TRBD1. J was trimmed by 4 bases and V by 7 bases; bases with no gene match: 7. The CDR3 loop spans 15 amino acids. The V gene's germline CDR1 is MNHNS and CDR2 SASEGT.

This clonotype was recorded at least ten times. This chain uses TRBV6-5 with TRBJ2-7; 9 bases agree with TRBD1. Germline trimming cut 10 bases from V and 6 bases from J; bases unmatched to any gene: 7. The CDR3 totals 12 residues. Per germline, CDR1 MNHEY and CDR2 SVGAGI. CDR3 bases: TGTGCCACCCGGGGGGACAGGGTCGAGCAGTACTTC. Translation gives CATRGDRVEQYF.

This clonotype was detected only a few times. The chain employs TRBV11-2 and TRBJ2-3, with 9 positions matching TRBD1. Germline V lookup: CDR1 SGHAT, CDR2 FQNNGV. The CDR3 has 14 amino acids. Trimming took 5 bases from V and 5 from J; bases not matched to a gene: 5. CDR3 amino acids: CASSPGQGEDTQYF. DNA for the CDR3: TGTGCCAGCAGCCCGGGACAGGGAGAAGATACGCAGTATTTT.

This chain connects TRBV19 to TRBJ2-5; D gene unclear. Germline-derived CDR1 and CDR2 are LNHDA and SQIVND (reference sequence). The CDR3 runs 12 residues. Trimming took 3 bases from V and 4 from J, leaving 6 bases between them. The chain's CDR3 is CASSMVPETQYF. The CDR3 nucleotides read TGTGCCAGTAGTATGGTCCCAGAGACCCAGTACTTC.

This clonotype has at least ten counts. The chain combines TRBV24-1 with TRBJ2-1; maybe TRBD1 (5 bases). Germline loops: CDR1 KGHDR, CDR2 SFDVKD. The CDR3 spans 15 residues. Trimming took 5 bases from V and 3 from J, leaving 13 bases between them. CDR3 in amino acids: CATSGNKGLYNEQFF. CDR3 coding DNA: TGTGCCACCAGTGGGAACAAGGGGCTCTACAATGAGCAGTTCTTC.

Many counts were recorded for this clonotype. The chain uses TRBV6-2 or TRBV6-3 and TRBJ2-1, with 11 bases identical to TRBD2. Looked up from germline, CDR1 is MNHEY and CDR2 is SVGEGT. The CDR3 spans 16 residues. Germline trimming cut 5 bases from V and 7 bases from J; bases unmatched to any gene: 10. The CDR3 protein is CASSQFSGRVYNEQFF. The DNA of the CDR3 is TGTGCCAGCAGTCAGTTTAGCGGGAGGGTGTATAATGAGCAGTTCTTC.

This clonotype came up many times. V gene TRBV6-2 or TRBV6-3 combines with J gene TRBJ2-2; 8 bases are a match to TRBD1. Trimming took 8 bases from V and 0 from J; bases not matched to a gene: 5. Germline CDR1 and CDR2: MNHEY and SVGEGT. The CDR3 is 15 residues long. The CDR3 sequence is CASGDRFANTGELFF. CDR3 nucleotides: TGTGCCAGCGGGGACAGGTTCGCGAACACCGGGGAGCTGTTTTTT.

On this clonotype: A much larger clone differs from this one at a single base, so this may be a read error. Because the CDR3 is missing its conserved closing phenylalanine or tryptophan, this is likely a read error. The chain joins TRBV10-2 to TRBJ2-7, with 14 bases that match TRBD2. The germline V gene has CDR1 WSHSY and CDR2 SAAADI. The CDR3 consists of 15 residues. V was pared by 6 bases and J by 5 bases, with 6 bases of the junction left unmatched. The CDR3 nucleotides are TGCGCCAGCAGCACGACTAGCGGGAGGGTGAACGAGCAGTACCTC. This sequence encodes CASSTTSGRVNEQYL.

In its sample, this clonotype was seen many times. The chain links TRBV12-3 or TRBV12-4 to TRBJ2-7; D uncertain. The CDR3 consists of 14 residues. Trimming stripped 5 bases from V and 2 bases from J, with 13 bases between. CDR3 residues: CASSLLSGAYEQYF. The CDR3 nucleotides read TGTGCCAGCAGTCTCCTTTCGGGCGCCTACGAGCAGTACTTC.

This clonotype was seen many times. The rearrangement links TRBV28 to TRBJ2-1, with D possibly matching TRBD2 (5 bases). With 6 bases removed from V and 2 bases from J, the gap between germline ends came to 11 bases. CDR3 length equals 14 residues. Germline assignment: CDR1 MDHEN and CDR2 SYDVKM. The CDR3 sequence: CASSRGITYNEQFF. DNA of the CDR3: TGTGCCAGCAGCCGGGGAATCACCTACAATGAGCAGTTCTTC.

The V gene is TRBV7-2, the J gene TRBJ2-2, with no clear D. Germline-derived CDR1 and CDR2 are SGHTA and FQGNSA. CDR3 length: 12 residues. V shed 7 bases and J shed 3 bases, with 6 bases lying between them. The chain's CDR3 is CASTHDTGELFF. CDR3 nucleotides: TGTGCCAGCACCCACGACACCGGGGAGCTGTTTTTT.

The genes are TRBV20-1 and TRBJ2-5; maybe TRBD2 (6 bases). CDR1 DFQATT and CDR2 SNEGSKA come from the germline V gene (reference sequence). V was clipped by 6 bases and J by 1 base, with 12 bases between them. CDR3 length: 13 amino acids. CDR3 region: CSATGTSQETQYF. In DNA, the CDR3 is TGCAGTGCCACCGGGACTTCCCAAGAGACCCAGTACTTC.

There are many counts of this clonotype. The DNA for the CDR3 is TGTGCCAGCAGCTTAGGACTCGGGACTGCAGATACGCAGTATTTT. Its translation: CASSLGLGTADTQYF. The chain carries TRBV7-3 and TRBJ2-3, with a tentative D call TRBD2 (6 bases). The CDR3 is made up of 15 amino acids. Germline CDR1 reads SGHTA; CDR2 reads FQGTGA. V lost 2 bases and J lost 4, with 13 bases in between.

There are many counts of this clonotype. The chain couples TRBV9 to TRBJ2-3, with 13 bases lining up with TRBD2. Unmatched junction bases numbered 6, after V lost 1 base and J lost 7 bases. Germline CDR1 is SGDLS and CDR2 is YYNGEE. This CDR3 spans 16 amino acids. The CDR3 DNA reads TGTGCCAGCAGCGTACCTAGGACTAGCGGGAGACATACGCAGTATTTT. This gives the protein CASSVPRTSGRHTQYF.

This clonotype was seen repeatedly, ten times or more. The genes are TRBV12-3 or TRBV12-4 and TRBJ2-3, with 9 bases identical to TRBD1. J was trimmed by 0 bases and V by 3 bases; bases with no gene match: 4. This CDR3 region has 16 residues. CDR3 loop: CASSFYRGPSTDTQYF. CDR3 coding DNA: TGTGCCAGCAGTTTCTACAGGGGGCCTAGCACAGATACGCAGTATTTT.

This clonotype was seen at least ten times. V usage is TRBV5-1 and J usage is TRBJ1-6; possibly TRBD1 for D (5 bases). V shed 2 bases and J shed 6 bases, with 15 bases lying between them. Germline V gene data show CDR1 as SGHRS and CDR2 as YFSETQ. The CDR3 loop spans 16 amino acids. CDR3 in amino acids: CASSFNAGTGNSPLHF. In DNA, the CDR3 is TGCGCCAGCAGCTTTAATGCCGGGACGGGTAATTCACCCCTCCACTTT.

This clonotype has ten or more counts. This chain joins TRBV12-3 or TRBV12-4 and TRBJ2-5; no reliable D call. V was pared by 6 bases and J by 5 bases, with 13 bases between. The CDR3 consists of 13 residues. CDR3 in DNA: TGTGCCAGCAGGCGTACATCGACGGAGACCCAGTACTTC. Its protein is CASRRTSTETQYF.

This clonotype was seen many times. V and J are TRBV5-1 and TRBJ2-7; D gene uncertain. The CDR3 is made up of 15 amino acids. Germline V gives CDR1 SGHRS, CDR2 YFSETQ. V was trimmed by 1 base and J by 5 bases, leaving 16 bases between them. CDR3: CASSLPAGDPNEQYF. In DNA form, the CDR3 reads TGCGCCAGCAGCTTGCCAGCCGGAGACCCCAACGAGCAGTACTTC.

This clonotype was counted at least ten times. The CDR3 nucleotides read TGCGCCAGCAGCTTGACCGGGACAGGGAGCTCCTACGAGCAGTACTTC. It specifies CASSLTGTGSSYEQYF. V and J are TRBV5-1 and TRBJ2-7; TRBD1 matches at 9 bases. The CDR3 length is 16 residues. Germline CDR1 is SGHRS and CDR2 is YFSETQ. The V and J ends lost 1 base and 0 bases, in that order; junction bases with no gene match: 5.

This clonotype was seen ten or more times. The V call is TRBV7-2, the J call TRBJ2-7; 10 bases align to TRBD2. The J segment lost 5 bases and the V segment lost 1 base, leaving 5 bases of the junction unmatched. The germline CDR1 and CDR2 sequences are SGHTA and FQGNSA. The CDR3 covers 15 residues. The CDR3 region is CASSLVLAGSHEQYF. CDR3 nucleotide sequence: TGTGCCAGCAGCTTAGTACTAGCGGGATCCCACGAGCAGTACTTC.